The 10 T cell receptor beta chains reported below all come from one sample, sequenced in a study of T cell responses to AZD1222 COVID-19 vaccine. The table came from immunoSEQ multiplex PCR; TCRdb's copy has only in-frame clones and leaves some out. This table has 100,000 or so clones, about 86% appearing once. The specimen comprised peripheral blood, sampled on day 0 of AZD1222 vaccination. The receptors here all came from an adult in good health.

This clone was counted between two and nine times. V and J are TRBV6-5 and TRBJ2-7, with TRBD1 as a possible D gene (6 bases). The CDR3 is 14 amino acids. Germline CDR1 and CDR2: MNHEY and SVGAGI. The V gene lost 7 bases and the J gene lost 0 bases, with 13 bases spanning the gap. As DNA, the CDR3 is TGTGCCAGCACCGACAGGTGGAGCTCCTACGAGCAGTACTTC. The encoded protein is CASTDRWSSYEQYF.

V is TRBV7-2 and J is TRBJ2-3, with D perhaps TRBD1 (6 bases). CDR1 SGHTA and CDR2 FQGNSA come from the germline V gene. The V gene lost 2 bases and the J gene lost 6 bases, with 12 bases spanning the gap. This CDR3 contains 14 residues. The CDR3 DNA reads as TGTGCCAGCAGCTTACTGCAGGGGTGGGATACGCAGTATTTT. It yields the protein CASSLLQGWDTQYF.

J is TRBJ2-3 and V is TRBV7-9; D could derive from TRBD1 or TRBD2 (5 bases each). Germline assignment: CDR1 SEHNR and CDR2 FQNEAQ (reference sequence). CDR3 length: 17 residues. V was clipped by 1 base and J by 0 bases, with 14 bases between them. CDR3 nucleotides: TGTGCCAGCAGCTTAGGGGGGTCACAGACTAGCACAGATACGCAGTATTTT. Its protein product is CASSLGGSQTSTDTQYF.

The chain couples TRBV28 to TRBJ2-3; D not certain. The germline CDR1 and CDR2 sequences are MDHEN and SYDVKM. CDR3 length: 12 amino acids. The V end was cut by 4 bases, the J end by 2 bases, with 4 bases between. The CDR3 here is CASSSITDTQYF. The CDR3 bases are TGTGCCAGCAGTTCGATCACAGATACGCAGTATTTT.

The table lists this clone with a few counts. This chain connects TRBV27 to TRBJ2-3, with TRBD1 as a possible D gene (8 bases). V lost 8 bases and J lost 5, with 23 bases in between. The germline CDR1 and CDR2 sequences are MNHEY and SMNVEV (reference sequence). The CDR3 covers 16 residues. The CDR3 nucleotides read TGTGCCAGCCCGGGAGGACCAGGGGGCAGAAGAGATACGCAGTATTTT. Translating it yields CASPGGPGGRRDTQYF.

This clone has a handful of counts. The V gene is TRBV7-2, the J gene TRBJ1-4; 9 nucleotides match TRBD1. The germline CDR1 and CDR2 sequences are SGHTA and FQGNSA. V trimming: 4 bases; J trimming: 7 bases; junction bases outside the gene matches: 10. The CDR3 spans 16 residues. CDR3 in DNA: TGTGCCAGCAGCTCTACCAACAGGGGGCTATTTGAAAAACTGTTTTTT. Protein sequence: CASSSTNRGLFEKLFF.

This clone showed up just a few times. The chain recombines TRBV11-2 with TRBJ2-2; possible D gene TRBD2, 6 bases. Per the germline V gene, CDR1 is SGHAT and CDR2 is FQNNGV. Trimming pared 8 bases from V and 3 bases from J, leaving 19 bases between. The CDR3 has 16 amino acids. CDR3 protein: CASSRVAGRDTGELFF. In DNA, the CDR3 is TGTGCCAGCTCCCGGGTGGCGGGAAGAGACACCGGGGAGCTGTTTTTT.

This sequence joins TRBV7-2 and TRBJ1-4; 7 bases are a match to TRBD1. The junction had 1 base not matched to a gene; V was cut back by 3 bases and J by 3 bases. Per germline, CDR1 SGHTA and CDR2 FQGNSA. The CDR3 spans 14 residues. CDR3 nucleotides: TGTGCCAGCAGCTTTACAGGGGCTAATGAAAAACTGTTTTTT. Encoded protein: CASSFTGANEKLFF.

The gene calls are TRBV5-4 and TRBJ2-1; 12 nucleotides align to TRBD2. With 4 bases clipped from V and 5 bases from J, the junction kept 4 bases outside the gene matches. The CDR3 extends over 15 amino acids. Germline CDR1 is SGHNT and CDR2 is YYREEE (reference sequence). The CDR3 region is CASSPWTSGNNEQFF. The DNA for the CDR3 is TGTGCCAGCAGCCCCTGGACTAGCGGGAACAATGAGCAGTTCTTC.

V usage is TRBV19 and J usage is TRBJ2-2; a possible D gene is TRBD2 (5 bases). Between the trimmed V and J ends, which lost 3 bases and 6 bases, there was a span of 17 bases. The CDR3 covers 16 residues. Germline CDR1 reads LNHDA; CDR2 reads SQIVND (reference sequence). DNA of the CDR3: TGTGCCAGTAGTATGTACTTGGGAGATCGGCCCGGGGAGCTGTTTTTT. Protein product: CASSMYLGDRPGELFF. The whole variable domain, remainder taken from reference TRBV19 and TRBJ2-2, is DGGITQSPKYLFRKEGQNVTLSCEQNLNHDAMYWYRQDPGQGLRLIYYSQIVNDFQKGDIAEGYSVSREKKESFPLTVTSAQKNPTAFYLCASSMYLGDRPGELFFGEGSRLTVL.